The present T cell receptor beta chain was sequenced within a study of T cells after yellow fever vaccination. Overall study: With SMART-Seq v4 Ultra Low Input, the fractions containing low cell numbers were prepared. General study results and limits: FACS-sorted repertoires could contain abundant clonotypes contaminating from the bulk population.

Regarding this clonotype: Antigen specificity is unknown.

In TCRdb, the 5' RACE reads were re-called with MiXCR into one record per CDR3 protein. This sample has 80,000 to 100,000 distinct CDR3 sequences, with around 5.5% found just once. Germline assignment: CDR1 MNHNS and CDR2 SASEGT. The V gene end was trimmed by 6 bases and the J gene end by 3 bases; junction bases not matched to a gene: 5. The CDR3 length is 13 residues. Sequencing was performed on CD8+ T cells sorted from PBMCs, taken 10 days after the yellow fever booster vaccination. The sequence derives from a man younger than 35 who received the YFV17D yellow fever vaccine. This chain connects TRBV6-1 to TRBJ2-7; 7 bases fit TRBD1. The CDR3 DNA reads TGTGCCAGCAGGCGACAGGGCTACTACGAGCAGTACTTC. Translating it yields CASRRQGYYEQYF.